These 27 T cell receptor beta chains came from one sample sequenced in a study of blood T cell repertoires in COVID-19. This table comes from immunoSEQ multiplex PCR, and its TCRdb copy is limited to in-frame clones, with some not included. The sample has 150,000 to 200,000 clones; 76% are singletons. Sequenced: PBMCs or T cells enriched from blood (not recorded which). Every receptor here comes from a woman aged 45-65 years with acute COVID-19.

This chain links TRBV4-3 with TRBJ2-7; the match to TRBD1 covers 8 bases. Trimming took 0 bases from V and 4 from J; bases not matched to a gene: 8. Germline V CDR1 and CDR2: LGHNA, YSLEER. This CDR3 region has 16 residues. The CDR3 DNA reads as TGCGCCAGCAGCCAAGATGGACAGGGTCAGGAATACGAGCAGTACGTC. This codes for CASSQDGQGQEYEQYV.

This rearrangement joins TRBV9 to TRBJ2-3; TRBD1 might be the D (5 bases). Trimming cost V 2 bases and J 3 bases, with 7 bases left between them. Germline V gene lookup returns CDR1 SGDLS and CDR2 YYNGEE. This CDR3 has 13 amino acids. The CDR3 DNA reads as TGTGCCAGCAGCGTGAAGGGGACAGATACGCAGTATTTT. Encoded protein: CASSVKGTDTQYF.

This chain links TRBV19 with TRBJ2-2; the match to TRBD1 covers 10 bases. Unmatched junction bases numbered 9, after V lost 5 bases and J lost 6 bases. CDR1 LNHDA and CDR2 SQIVND come from the germline V gene (reference sequence). This CDR3 is built from 16 residues. CDR3 residues: CASSRQGARDPGELFF. The CDR3 DNA reads TGTGCCAGTAGTCGACAGGGGGCCCGAGATCCCGGGGAGCTGTTTTTT. Based on the CDR3 plus reference TRBV19 and TRBJ2-2, the full variable domain is DGGITQSPKYLFRKEGQNVTLSCEQNLNHDAMYWYRQDPGQGLRLIYYSQIVNDFQKGDIAEGYSVSREKKESFPLTVTSAQKNPTAFYLCASSRQGARDPGELFFGEGSRLTVL.

The sample holds a few counts of this clone. The chain links TRBV6-5 to TRBJ1-4; no clear D gene. V was pared by 6 bases and J by 6 bases, with 14 bases between. Germline V gene lookup returns CDR1 MNHEY and CDR2 SVGAGI. The CDR3 is made up of 14 amino acids. The CDR3 region has the DNA TGTGCCAGCAGAACACCAGGAGGGTATGAAAAACTGTTTTTT. This gives the protein CASRTPGGYEKLFF.

This clone has just one count. The chain has TRBV5-6 and TRBJ1-5; 10 bases line up with TRBD1. CDR1 SGHDT and CDR2 YYEEEE come from the germline V gene. The CDR3 covers 17 residues. Trimming took 6 bases from V and 0 from J; bases not matched to a gene: 9. The CDR3 protein is CASTRQGAWYSNQPQHF. For the CDR3, the DNA is TGTGCCAGCACCCGACAGGGGGCATGGTATAGCAATCAGCCCCAGCATTTT.

The table lists this clone with a few counts. The CDR3 nucleotides are TGTGCCAGCAGGTCAGAGGGAAGATGGGACACTGAAGCTTTCTTT. Translated, it gives CASRSEGRWDTEAFF. The J gene is TRBJ1-1, the V gene TRBV28; D is ambiguous. Per germline, CDR1 MDHEN and CDR2 SYDVKM. V was shortened by 6 bases and J by 3 bases, with 17 bases between the two germline ends. The length of the CDR3 is 15 residues.

The chain couples TRBV18 to TRBJ1-2; D perhaps matches TRBD1 (5 bases). This CDR3 has 14 residues. Per the germline V gene, CDR1 is KGHSH and CDR2 is LQKENI. The V end lost 6 bases, the J end lost 5 bases, and 16 bases lay between the germline ends. CDR3 coding DNA: TGTGCCAGCTCCCCCCGTGGGGCTGGGTATGGCTACACCTTC. Its protein is CASSPRGAGYGYTF.

The chain combines TRBV6-2 or TRBV6-3 with TRBJ1-2; D is perhaps TRBD1 (5 bases). The CDR3 totals 13 residues. CDR1 is MNHEY and CDR2 is SVGEGT in the germline V gene. V was cut by 3 bases and J by 5 bases, with 10 bases left in between. CDR3 sequence reads: CASSYSTEYGYTF. Here the CDR3 DNA reads TGTGCCAGCAGTTATTCGACAGAGTATGGCTACACCTTC.

In its sample, this clone was seen a few times. The chain recombines TRBV28 with TRBJ2-3, with 9 positions matching TRBD2. This CDR3 comprises 18 residues. Germline V gene lookup returns CDR1 MDHEN and CDR2 SYDVKM. With 1 base clipped from V and 0 bases from J, the junction kept 8 bases outside the gene matches. The CDR3 DNA reads as TGTGCCAGCAGTTTATTCGGTAGCGGGGGATTTAGCACAGATACGCAGTATTTT. This encodes CASSLFGSGGFSTDTQYF.

The CDR3 spells CASSSKRVEDSKNIQYF. CDR3 in DNA: TGCGCCAGCAGCTCGAAAAGGGTAGAGGACAGCAAAAACATTCAGTACTTC. The chain couples TRBV5-1 to TRBJ2-4; TRBD1 is a possible D gene (6 bases). Trimming cost V 3 bases and J 3 bases, with 19 bases left between them. CDR1 SGHRS and CDR2 YFSETQ come from the germline V gene. The CDR3 covers 17 residues.

This chain links TRBV10-3 with TRBJ2-3; 15 bases match TRBD2. Per germline, CDR1 ENHRY and CDR2 SYGVKD. Unmatched junction bases numbered 10, after V lost 6 bases and J lost 6 bases. The CDR3 contains 17 residues. CDR3 loop: CAISPGLAGGLQDTQYF. In DNA form, the CDR3 reads TGTGCCATCAGCCCCGGACTAGCGGGGGGGCTGCAGGATACGCAGTATTTT.

V usage is TRBV27 and J usage is TRBJ2-5, with TRBD1 identical over 8 bases. CDR3 size: 17 residues. Germline lookup yields CDR1 MNHEY and CDR2 SMNVEV (reference sequence). V trimming: 4 bases; J trimming: 5 bases; junction bases outside the gene matches: 15. The CDR3 region is CASSSSPRQGRYETQYF. CDR3 DNA sequence: TGTGCCAGCAGTTCCAGCCCTCGACAGGGGAGGTATGAGACCCAGTACTTC.

The V call is TRBV27, the J call TRBJ2-1; TRBD1 agrees at 7 bases. The trim removed 4 bases at V and 5 bases at J, leaving 8 bases unmatched. Germline CDR1 and CDR2: MNHEY and SMNVEV (reference sequence). This CDR3 spans 15 amino acids. The CDR3 nucleotides are TGTGCCAGCAGTTATAGACAGGGAGCGGACAATGAGCAGTTCTTC. Encoded protein: CASSYRQGADNEQFF.

This chain connects TRBV6-1 to TRBJ2-3; TRBD1 aligns across 9 bases. Losses at the gene ends were 3 bases for V and 6 bases for J; bases not matched to a gene: 7. Germline lookup yields CDR1 MNHNS and CDR2 SASEGT. The CDR3 is 15 amino acids. CDR3 in DNA: TGTGCCAGCAGTGACCGGGACAGGGTTTTCGATACGCAGTATTTT. Amino acids: CASSDRDRVFDTQYF.

This chain uses TRBV6-2 or TRBV6-3 with TRBJ1-3; D may be TRBD1 (5 bases). Germline loops: CDR1 MNHEY, CDR2 SVGEGT. The CDR3 sequence is 14 residues long. The V end lost 5 bases, the J end lost 3 bases, and 11 bases lay between the germline ends. The CDR3 region is CASSPEGVGNTIYF. CDR3 nucleotides: TGTGCCAGCAGTCCAGAAGGGGTTGGAAACACCATATATTTT.

The chain joins TRBV7-2 to TRBJ1-5, with D uncertain. V lost 5 bases to trimming and J lost 3 bases, with 14 bases between them. From germline, CDR1 is SGHTA and CDR2 FQGNSA. The CDR3 sequence is 15 residues long. The DNA for the CDR3 is TGTGCCAGCAGCCCACTTGGGCAGGTCAATCAGCCCCAGCATTTT. Protein sequence: CASSPLGQVNQPQHF.

The CDR3 DNA reads as TGTGCCAGCAGTTCCATGGGGACAGGGATAACCTACGAGCAGTACGTC. Protein sequence: CASSSMGTGITYEQYV. The rearrangement joins TRBV6-2 or TRBV6-3 to TRBJ2-7; 9 bases match TRBD1. The trim removed 4 bases at V and 2 bases at J, leaving 9 bases unmatched. CDR1 MNHEY and CDR2 SVGEGT come from the germline V gene. The CDR3 is 16 amino acids.

The V and J genes are TRBV7-8 and TRBJ2-1; TRBD1 might be the D (5 bases). Germline V CDR1 and CDR2: SGHVS, FQNEAQ. Deletions cut 5 bases from V and 1 base from J, with 15 bases between. CDR3 size: 16 residues. The CDR3 is CASSRVGARSYNEQFF. In DNA, the CDR3 is TGTGCCAGCAGCCGAGTAGGGGCAAGGTCCTACAATGAGCAGTTCTTC.

This chain connects TRBV4-3 to TRBJ2-5; TRBD2 matches 9 bases. CDR1 is LGHNA and CDR2 is YSLEER in the germline V gene. Trimming cost V 4 bases and J 3 bases; bases outside gene matches: 6. CDR3 length equals 15 residues. The CDR3 protein is CASSPLAGSKETQYF. Written as DNA, the CDR3 is TGCGCCAGCAGCCCTCTAGCGGGGTCTAAAGAGACCCAGTACTTC.

In its sample, this clone was seen once. This rearrangement joins TRBV11-2 to TRBJ2-1; 7 nucleotides match TRBD2. The length of the CDR3 is 16 residues. Losses at the gene ends were 5 bases for V and 8 bases for J; bases not matched to a gene: 15. CDR1 is SGHAT and CDR2 is FQNNGV in the germline V gene. The CDR3 DNA sequence: TGTGCCAGCAGCCAATCTCTACGACTAGCCGGGTATGAGCAGTTCTTC. As protein: CASSQSLRLAGYEQFF.

The genes are TRBV7-2 and TRBJ2-7; D is unresolved. V lost 1 base and J 7 bases, leaving 17 bases between the germline ends. The germline V gene encodes CDR1 SGHTA and CDR2 FQGNSA. The CDR3 loop spans 15 amino acids. The CDR3 DNA follows: TGTGCCAGCAGCTTAGTTCCGGGTTCTTTGAGGGAGCAGTACGTC. Translated: CASSLVPGSLREQYV.

This chain connects TRBV5-8 to TRBJ1-1; no firm D call. Trimming cost V 6 bases and J 5 bases, with 8 bases left between them. Looked up from germline, CDR1 is SGHTS and CDR2 is YDEGEE. The CDR3 is 11 residues long. The CDR3 region is CASTPGTEAFF. The DNA for the CDR3 is TGTGCCAGCACGCCGGGGACTGAAGCTTTCTTT.

This clone was seen just once. J is TRBJ1-5 and V is TRBV2; D remains ambiguous. Trimming stripped 6 bases from V and 2 bases from J, with 11 bases between. CDR1 is SNHLY, CDR2 FYNNEI, per germline. The length of the CDR3 is 14 residues. The CDR3 coding sequence is TGTGCCAGCAGCCTATATGAAGGCAATCAGCCCCAGCATTTT. Its translation is CASSLYEGNQPQHF.

This rearrangement joins TRBV7-2 to TRBJ2-5; TRBD2 matches at 11 bases. CDR1 and CDR2 (germline): SGHTA, FQGNSA. V lost 4 bases to trimming and J lost 5 bases; unmatched junction nucleotides: 12. This CDR3 contains 17 residues. The CDR3 loop reads CASSSVRLAGLGETQYF. Here the CDR3 DNA reads TGTGCCAGCAGCTCCGTTCGACTAGCGGGGTTGGGTGAGACCCAGTACTTC. The variable domain in full, with the rest retrieved from reference TRBV7-2 and TRBJ2-5, is GAGVSQSPSNKVTEKGKDVELRCDPISGHTALYWYRQSLGQGLEFLIYFQGNSAPDKSGLPSDRFSAERTGGSVSTLTIQRTQQEDSAVYLCASSSVRLAGLGETQYFGPGTRLLVL.

With respect to this clone: The same CDR3 also results from other DNA sequences found in this sample. The CDR3 coding sequence is TGCGCCAGCAGCCGAGACAGTAATTCACCCCTCCACTTT. This encodes CASSRDSNSPLHF. This rearrangement joins TRBV5-1 to TRBJ1-6; a weak D match, TRBD1 (5 bases). The V gene lost 4 bases and the J gene lost 6 bases, with 8 bases spanning the gap. The CDR3 sequence is 13 residues long. Germline CDR1 reads SGHRS; CDR2 reads YFSETQ.

The V gene is TRBV6-1, the J gene TRBJ2-7; D uncertain. Trimming cost V 3 bases and J 3 bases, with 6 bases left between them. Germline values: CDR1 MNHNS, CDR2 SASEGT. The CDR3 is made up of 12 amino acids. CDR3 DNA: TGTGCCAGCAGTGACCAGTACTACGAGCAGTACGTC. It encodes CASSDQYYEQYV.

The rearrangement links TRBV11-2 to TRBJ1-4; maybe TRBD1 (6 bases). Trimming removed 7 bases from V and 5 bases from J, with 14 bases in between. CDR1 and CDR2 (germline): SGHAT, FQNNGV. This CDR3 has 14 amino acids. CDR3 loop: CASTLGRGNEKLFF. Here the CDR3 DNA reads TGTGCCAGCACCCTAGGGAGGGGGAATGAAAAACTGTTTTTT. Looking up the rest from reference TRBV11-2 and TRBJ1-4 gives the full variable domain: EAGVAQSPRYKIIEKRQSVAFWCNPISGHATLYWYQQILGQGPKLLIQFQNNGVVDDSQLPKDRFSAERLKGVDSTLKIQPAKLEDSAVYLCASTLGRGNEKLFFGSGTQLSVL.